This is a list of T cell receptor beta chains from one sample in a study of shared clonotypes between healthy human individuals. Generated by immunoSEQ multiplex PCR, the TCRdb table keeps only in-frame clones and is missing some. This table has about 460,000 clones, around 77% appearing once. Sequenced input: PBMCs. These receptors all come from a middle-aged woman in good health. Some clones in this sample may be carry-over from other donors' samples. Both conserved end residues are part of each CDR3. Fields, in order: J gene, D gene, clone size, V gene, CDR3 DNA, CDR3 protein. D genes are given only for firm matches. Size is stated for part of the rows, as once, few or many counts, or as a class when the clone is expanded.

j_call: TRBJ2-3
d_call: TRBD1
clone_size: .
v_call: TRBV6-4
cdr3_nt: TGTGCCAGCAGGACGGGGACAGGGCCAACAGATACGCAGTATTTT
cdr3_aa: CASRTGTGPTDTQYF

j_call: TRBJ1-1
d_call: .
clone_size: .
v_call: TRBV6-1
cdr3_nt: TGTGCCAGCAGTGAATTGTTGAACACTGAAGCTTTCTTT
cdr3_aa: CASSELLNTEAFF

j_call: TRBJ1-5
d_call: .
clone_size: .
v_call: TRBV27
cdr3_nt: TGTGCCAGCAGTAGCGTGGGGAGCGGCAATCAGCCCCAGCATTTT
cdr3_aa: CASSSVGSGNQPQHF

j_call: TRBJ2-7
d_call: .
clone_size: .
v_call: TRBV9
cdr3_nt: TGTGCCAGCAGCCCTTCTGCGGGAAGTAACGAGCAGTACTTC
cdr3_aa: CASSPSAGSNEQYF

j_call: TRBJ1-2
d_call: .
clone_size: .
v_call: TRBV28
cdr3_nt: TGTGCCAGCAGGAGGGCAGGGGAGGATGGCTACACCTTC
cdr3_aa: CASRRAGEDGYTF

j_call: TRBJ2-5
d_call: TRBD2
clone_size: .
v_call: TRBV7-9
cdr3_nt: TGTGCCAGCAGCCCCGGACTAGCGGGGGAATTGACCCAGTACTTC
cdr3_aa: CASSPGLAGELTQYF

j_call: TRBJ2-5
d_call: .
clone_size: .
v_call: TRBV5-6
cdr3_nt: TGTGCCAGCAGCGCCCAGGGGGCGGGAGAAGAGACCCAGTACTTC
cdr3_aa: CASSAQGAGEETQYF

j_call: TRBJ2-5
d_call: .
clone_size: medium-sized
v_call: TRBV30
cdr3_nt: TGTGCCTGGAGGAGGCTCCTGTACCAAGAGACCCAGTACTTC
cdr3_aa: CAWRRLLYQETQYF

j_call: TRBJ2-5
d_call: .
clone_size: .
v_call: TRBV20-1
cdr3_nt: TGCAGTGCTCTTGGGGAAGAGACCCAGTACTTC
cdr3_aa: CSALGEETQYF

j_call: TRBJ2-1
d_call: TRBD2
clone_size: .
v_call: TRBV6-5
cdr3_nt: TGTGCCAGCAGCCATAGCGGGGGCTCCTACAATGAGCAGTTCTTC
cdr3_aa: CASSHSGGSYNEQFF

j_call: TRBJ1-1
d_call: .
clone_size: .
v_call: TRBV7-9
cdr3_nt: TGTGCCAGCAGCCCGTCCCCGATGAACACTGAAGCTTTCTTT
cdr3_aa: CASSPSPMNTEAFF

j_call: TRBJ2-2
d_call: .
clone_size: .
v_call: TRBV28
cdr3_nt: TGTGCCCACAGACGCGACGGGGAGCTGTTTTTT
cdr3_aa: CAHRRDGELFF

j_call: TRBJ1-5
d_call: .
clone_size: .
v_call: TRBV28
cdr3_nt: TGTGCCAGCAGTACTCCCGCGAATCAGCCCCAGCATTTT
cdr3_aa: CASSTPANQPQHF

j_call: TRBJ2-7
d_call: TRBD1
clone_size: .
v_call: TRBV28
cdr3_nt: TGTGCCAGCAGTCTGGGACAGGGAACGACGCAGTACTTC
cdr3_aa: CASSLGQGTTQYF

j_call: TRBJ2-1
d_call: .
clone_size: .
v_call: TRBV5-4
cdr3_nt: TGTGCCAGCAGCTTGGTGCTAGGGGCCTACAATGAGCAGTTCTTC
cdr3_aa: CASSLVLGAYNEQFF

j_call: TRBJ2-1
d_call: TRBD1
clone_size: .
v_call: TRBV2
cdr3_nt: TGTGCCAGCAGTGCTTCGGGCACAGGGGCCTACAATGAGCAGTTCTTC
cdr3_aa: CASSASGTGAYNEQFF

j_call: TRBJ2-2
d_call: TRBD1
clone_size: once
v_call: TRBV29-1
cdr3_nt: TGCAGCGTCCACCAAGGTGGACAGGGGGCCTTGGGCGGGGAGCTGTTTTTT
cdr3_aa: CSVHQGGQGALGGELFF

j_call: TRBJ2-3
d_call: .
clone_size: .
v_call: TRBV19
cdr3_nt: TGTGCCAGTAGTATATCCGATACGCAGTATTTT
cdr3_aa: CASSISDTQYF

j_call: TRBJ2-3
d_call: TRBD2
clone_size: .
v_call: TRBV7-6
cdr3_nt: TGTGCCAGCAGCTTAGCGCTGCGGGAGGCGTATACAGATACGCAGTATTTT
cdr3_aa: CASSLALREAYTDTQYF

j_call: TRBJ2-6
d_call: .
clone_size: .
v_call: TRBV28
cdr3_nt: TGTGCCAGCAGTTTGGTTGGACACCGATCTGGGGCCAACGTCCTGACTTTC
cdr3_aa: CASSLVGHRSGANVLTF

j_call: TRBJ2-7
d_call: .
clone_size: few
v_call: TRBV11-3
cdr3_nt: TGTGCCAGCAGCTTAGGGGCTCAGGAGCAGTACTTC
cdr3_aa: CASSLGAQEQYF

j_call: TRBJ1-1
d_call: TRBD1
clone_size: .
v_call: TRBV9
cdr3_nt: TGTGCCAGCAGCGGACAGGGGGCGGCTGAAGCTTTCTTT
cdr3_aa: CASSGQGAAEAFF

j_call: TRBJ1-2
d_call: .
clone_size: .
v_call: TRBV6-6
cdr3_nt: TGTGCCAGCAGTTTAGCAGGGGACTATGGCTACACCTTC
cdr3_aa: CASSLAGDYGYTF

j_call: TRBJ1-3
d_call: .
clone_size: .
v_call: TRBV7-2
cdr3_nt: TGTGCCAGCAGTTCCCGATGGGTCTCTGGAAACACCATATATTTT
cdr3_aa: CASSSRWVSGNTIYF

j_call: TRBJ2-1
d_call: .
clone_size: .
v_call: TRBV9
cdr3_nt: TGTGCCAGCAGCGTAGGGACTACCCGTAATGAGCAGTTCTTC
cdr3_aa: CASSVGTTRNEQFF

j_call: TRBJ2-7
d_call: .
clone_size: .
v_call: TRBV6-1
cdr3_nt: TGTGCCAGCAGTGAAGTCAACCCCTACGAGCAGTACTTC
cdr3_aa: CASSEVNPYEQYF

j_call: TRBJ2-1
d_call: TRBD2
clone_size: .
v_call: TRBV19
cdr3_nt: TGTGCCAGTAGTAGACCGGGACTAGCGGGAGACAATGAGCAGTTCTTC
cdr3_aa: CASSRPGLAGDNEQFF

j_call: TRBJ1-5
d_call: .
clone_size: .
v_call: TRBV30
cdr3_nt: TGTGCCTGGAGTGTGGGGTCAACCCAGTGGCATCAGCCCCAGCATTTT
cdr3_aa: CAWSVGSTQWHQPQHF

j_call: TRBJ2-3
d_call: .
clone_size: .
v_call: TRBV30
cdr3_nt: TGTGCCTTAACAGGGGAGGGGGGCACAGATACGCAGTATTTT
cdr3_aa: CALTGEGGTDTQYF

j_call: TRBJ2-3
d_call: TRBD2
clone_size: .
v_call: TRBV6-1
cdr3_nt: TGTGCCAGCAGTGAAAAAGGGGTAGCGGGGAGGTCTACGGTTACGCAGTATTTT
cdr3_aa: CASSEKGVAGRSTVTQYF

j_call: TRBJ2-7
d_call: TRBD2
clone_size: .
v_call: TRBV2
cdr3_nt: TGTGCCAGCAGTAGAGGAACTAGCGGGATCTACGAGCAGTACTTC
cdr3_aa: CASSRGTSGIYEQYF

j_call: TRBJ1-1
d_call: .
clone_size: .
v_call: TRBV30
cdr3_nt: TGTGCCTGGAGTGTTAGTGCGAGCGGGTACACTGAAGCTTTCTTT
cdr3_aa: CAWSVSASGYTEAFF

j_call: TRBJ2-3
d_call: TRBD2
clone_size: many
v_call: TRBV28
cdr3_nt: TGTGCCAGCAGGGGAAGCGGGAGACGAGACACAGATACGCAGTATTTT
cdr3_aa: CASRGSGRRDTDTQYF

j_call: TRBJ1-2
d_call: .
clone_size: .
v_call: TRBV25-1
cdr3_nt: TGTGCCAGCAGTGAATTCCCAGCTAACTATGGCTACACCTTC
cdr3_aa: CASSEFPANYGYTF

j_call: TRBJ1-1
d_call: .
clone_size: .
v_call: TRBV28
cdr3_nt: TGTGCCAGCAGTCCCCCGGGGGACGGACACACTGAAGCTTTCTTT
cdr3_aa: CASSPPGDGHTEAFF

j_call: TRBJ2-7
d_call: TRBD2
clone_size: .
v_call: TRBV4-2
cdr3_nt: TGTGCCAGCAGCCAAGACGGGACTAGCGGGAGTATAGCCTACGAGCAGTACTTC
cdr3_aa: CASSQDGTSGSIAYEQYF

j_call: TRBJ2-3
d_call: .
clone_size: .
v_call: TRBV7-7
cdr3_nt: TGTGCTAGCAGCTGGGATAGAAGTGATACGCAGTATTTT
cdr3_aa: CASSWDRSDTQYF

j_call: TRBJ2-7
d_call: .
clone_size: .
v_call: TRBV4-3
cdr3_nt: TGCGCCAGCAGCCAAGTCAGAGAGTCCTACGAGCAGTACTTC
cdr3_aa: CASSQVRESYEQYF

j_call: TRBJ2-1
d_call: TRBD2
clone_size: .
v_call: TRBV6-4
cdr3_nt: TGTGCCAGCAGTGAATCAGCGGGAGTACACAATGAGCAGTTCTTC
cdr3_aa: CASSESAGVHNEQFF

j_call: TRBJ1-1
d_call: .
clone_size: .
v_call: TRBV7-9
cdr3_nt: TGTGCCAGCAGCTTTCGGTCAGGGCCGAACACTGAAGCTTTCTTT
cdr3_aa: CASSFRSGPNTEAFF

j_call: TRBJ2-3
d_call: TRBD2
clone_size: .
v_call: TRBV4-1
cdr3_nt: TGCGCCAGCAGCCAACCGCTAGCGGGAGGTAATTATACGCAGTATTTT
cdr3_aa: CASSQPLAGGNYTQYF

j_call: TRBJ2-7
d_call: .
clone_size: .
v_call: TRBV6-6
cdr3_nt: TGTGCCAGCTCCCGGGGTGTGGGCAACGAGCAGTACTTC
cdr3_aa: CASSRGVGNEQYF

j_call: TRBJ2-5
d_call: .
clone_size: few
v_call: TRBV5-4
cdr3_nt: TGTGCCAGCAGCTTGCAAGAGACCCAGTACTTC
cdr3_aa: CASSLQETQYF

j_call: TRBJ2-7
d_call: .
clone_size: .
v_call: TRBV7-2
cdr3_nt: TGTGCCAGCAGCTTCAGCTCCTACGAGCAGTACTTC
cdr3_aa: CASSFSSYEQYF

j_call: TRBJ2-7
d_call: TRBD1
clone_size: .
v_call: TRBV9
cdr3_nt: TGTGCCAGCAGCGTAGGAGACAGGGCTTACGAGCAGTACTTC
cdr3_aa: CASSVGDRAYEQYF

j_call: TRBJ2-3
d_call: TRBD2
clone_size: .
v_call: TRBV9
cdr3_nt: TGTGCCAGCAGCCCGCCGGGACTAGCGGGCCAAGATACGCAGTATTTT
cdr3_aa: CASSPPGLAGQDTQYF

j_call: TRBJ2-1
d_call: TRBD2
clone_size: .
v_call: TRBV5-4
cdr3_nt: TGTGCCAGCAGCCCCCACCCGCCTAGCGGGACTAACAATGAGCAGTTCTTC
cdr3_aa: CASSPHPPSGTNNEQFF

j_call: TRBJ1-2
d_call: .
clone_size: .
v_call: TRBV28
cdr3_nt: TGTGCCAGCAGTTTACTCGGCTATGGCTACACCTTC
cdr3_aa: CASSLLGYGYTF

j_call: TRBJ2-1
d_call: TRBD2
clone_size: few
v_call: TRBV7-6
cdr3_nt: TGTGCCAGCAGCTTACTAGCGGGATTAAATGAGCAGTTCTTC
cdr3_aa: CASSLLAGLNEQFF

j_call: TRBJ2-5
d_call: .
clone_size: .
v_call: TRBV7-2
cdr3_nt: TGTGCCAGCAGCTTAACCTACAAAGAGACCCAGTACTTC
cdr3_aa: CASSLTYKETQYF

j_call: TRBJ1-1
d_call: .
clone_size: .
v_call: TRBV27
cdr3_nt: TGTGCCAGCAGTTTAGAATACGGGACCTGGGGACGGACGAACACTGAAGCTTTCTTT
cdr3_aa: CASSLEYGTWGRTNTEAFF

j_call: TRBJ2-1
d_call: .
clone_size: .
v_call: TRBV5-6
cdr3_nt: TGTGCCAGCAGCTTGGCCGTAGGGGGAGCCCCCTCCTACAATGAGCAGTTCTTC
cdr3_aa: CASSLAVGGAPSYNEQFF